Following are 16 T cell receptor beta chains from one sample sequenced in a study of blood T cells in healthy people across ages. The authors ran a second PCR of roughly 7 to 11 cycles using a sample-barcoded 5' primer and a J-beta primer mix. In TCRdb, the 5' RACE reads were re-called with MiXCR into one record per CDR3 protein. The sample lists fewer than 600,000 distinct CDR3 sequences, roughly a quarter occurring once. A further study also used this sample, focusing on T cells of mothers and their children.

The sample consisted of blood. All receptors derive from a boy between 2 and 10 years old in good health.

This clonotype was seen a handful of times. This sequence joins TRBV7-9 and TRBJ1-4, with D possibly matching TRBD1 (5 bases). Trimming pared 3 bases from V and 1 base from J, leaving 15 bases between. The CDR3 has 17 residues. Looked up from germline, CDR1 is SEHNR and CDR2 is FQNEAQ (reference sequence). DNA for the CDR3: TGTGCCAGCAGCTTCCGGGGCCTGCACGAAACTAATGAAAAACTGTTTTTT. Translation gives CASSFRGLHETNEKLFF.

Only a few counts were recorded for this clonotype. The rearrangement uses TRBV9 and TRBJ2-2; D unclear. The CDR3 length is 14 residues. Germline V gene sequence: CDR1 SGDLS, CDR2 YYNGEE. Trimming took 3 bases from V and 2 from J, leaving 8 bases between them. The CDR3 protein is CASSASDNTGELFF. The CDR3 coding sequence is TGTGCCAGCAGCGCCAGTGACAACACCGGGGAGCTGTTTTTT.

This clonotype was seen a few times. The rearrangement uses TRBV6-5 and TRBJ2-1, with TRBD2 matching 7 bases. After removal of 6 bases from V and 0 bases from J, the junction contained 5 bases not matched to a gene. Per the germline V gene, CDR1 is MNHEY and CDR2 is SVGAGI. This CDR3 is built from 15 residues. The CDR3, as DNA: TGTGCCAGCAGGGTCAGCGGGAACTCCTACAATGAGCAGTTCTTC. This sequence encodes CASRVSGNSYNEQFF.

The V call is TRBV5-1, the J call TRBJ2-3, with D uncertain. The CDR3 is made up of 14 amino acids. Germline loops: CDR1 SGHRS, CDR2 YFSETQ. Trimming left V 0 bases short and J 6 bases short, with 11 bases between. This chain's CDR3 is CASSLGQALDTQYF. Written as DNA, the CDR3 is TGCGCCAGCAGCTTGGGCCAAGCATTGGATACGCAGTATTTT.

V and J are TRBV12-5 and TRBJ1-4; D possibly corresponds to TRBD1 (5 bases). In germline, CDR1 is LGHNT, CDR2 FRNRAP. V lost 6 bases to trimming and J lost 4 bases, with 15 bases between them. The CDR3 covers 15 residues. CDR3 sequence reads: CASGHTLGHNEKLFF. CDR3 nucleotides: TGTGCTAGTGGCCATACTTTGGGGCATAATGAAAAACTGTTTTTT.

V usage is TRBV5-1 and J usage is TRBJ2-7; D is perhaps TRBD1 or TRBD2 (5 bases each). This CDR3 has 16 amino acids. The V gene's germline CDR1 is SGHRS and CDR2 YFSETQ. Trimming left V 0 bases short and J 3 bases short, with 16 bases between. DNA for the CDR3: TGCGCCAGCAGCTTGGCAATTACCTCAGGGAGCTACGAGCAGTACTTC. Translated: CASSLAITSGSYEQYF.

This chain connects TRBV6-5 to TRBJ2-7; no clear D. This CDR3 region has 14 residues. The V end was cut by 0 bases, the J end by 3 bases, with 9 bases between. Germline loops: CDR1 MNHEY, CDR2 SVGAGI. The CDR3 region has the DNA TGTGCCAGCAGTTACTCCGGGCAGAACTACGAGCAGTACTTC. Translated: CASSYSGQNYEQYF.

The gene calls are TRBV4-2 and TRBJ2-1; 9 nucleotides agree with TRBD2. The CDR3 totals 17 residues. Germline assignment: CDR1 LGHNA and CDR2 YNFKEQ. The V gene end was trimmed by 0 bases and the J gene end by 2 bases; junction bases not matched to a gene: 5. The CDR3 region is CASSQDGGTSPYNEQFF. In nucleotides, the CDR3 is TGTGCCAGCAGCCAAGATGGGGGGACTAGCCCCTACAATGAGCAGTTCTTC.

The V and J genes are TRBV3-1 and TRBJ2-5, with 13 bases identical to TRBD2. The CDR3 spans 17 residues. Germline V lookup: CDR1 LGHDT, CDR2 YNNKEL (reference sequence). Trimming removed 4 bases from V and 4 bases from J; junction bases left unmatched: 9. The CDR3 protein is CASSPGLAGASGETQYF. The CDR3 bases are TGTGCCAGCAGCCCCGGACTAGCGGGAGCTTCGGGAGAGACCCAGTACTTC.

This chain connects TRBV2 to TRBJ2-5; the match to TRBD2 covers 8 bases. Per the germline V gene, CDR1 is SNHLY and CDR2 is FYNNEI. The V and J ends lost 11 bases and 3 bases, in that order; junction bases with no gene match: 11. There are 14 residues in the CDR3. This CDR3 reads CAGHISGGKETQYF. The CDR3 DNA sequence: TGTGCCGGACACATCTCGGGGGGGAAAGAGACCCAGTACTTC.

The chain carries TRBV7-2 and TRBJ1-2, with TRBD1 as a possible D gene (6 bases). V lost 3 bases and J 5 bases, leaving 16 bases between the germline ends. This CDR3 has 15 amino acids. From germline, CDR1 is SGHTA and CDR2 FQGNSA. The CDR3 DNA reads TGTGCCAGCAGCTTCGAAGGGCAAGGGGGATATGGCTACACCTTC. It yields the protein CASSFEGQGGYGYTF.

This clonotype turned up a few times. V gene TRBV5-5 combines with J gene TRBJ2-5, with D perhaps TRBD2 (5 bases). Deletions cut 4 bases from V and 0 bases from J, with 16 bases between. The V gene's germline CDR1 is SGHKS and CDR2 YYEKEE (reference sequence). The CDR3 runs to 16 residues. In DNA, the CDR3 is TGTGCCAGCAGCGCGGGCCTAAGGGCAGACCAAGAGACCCAGTACTTC. As protein: CASSAGLRADQETQYF.

This clonotype came up a few times. The gene calls are TRBV5-6 and TRBJ2-7; D gene unclear. The V and J ends lost 4 bases and 0 bases respectively, with 14 bases between them. The length of the CDR3 is 15 residues. The germline gives CDR1 SGHDT, CDR2 YYEEEE. The CDR3 sequence is CASSILRAFSYEQYF. The CDR3 DNA sequence: TGTGCCAGCAGCATCTTACGGGCCTTCTCCTACGAGCAGTACTTC.

This clonotype was seen a handful of times. CDR3 loop: CASSPGTRVYNEQFF. The CDR3 region has the DNA TGTGCCAGCAGTCCGGGGACTAGGGTTTACAATGAGCAGTTCTTC. The chain uses TRBV12-3 or TRBV12-4 and TRBJ2-1; 8 nucleotides line up with TRBD2. This CDR3 has 15 residues. V shed 5 bases, J shed 4 bases, and the junction held 7 bases outside the gene matches.

A word on this clonotype: Just one base apart from a much larger clone, this may be a read error. V gene TRBV14 combines with J gene TRBJ2-3, with D perhaps TRBD1 or TRBD2 (5 bases each). The V gene lost 1 base and the J gene lost 5 bases, with 7 bases spanning the gap. CDR3 length: 13 amino acids. Germline V lookup: CDR1 SGHDN, CDR2 FVKESK. CDR3 DNA sequence: TGTGCCAGCAGCCAAGGGGGGATAGATACGCAGTATTTT. Its translation: CASSQGGIDTQYF.

In its sample, this clonotype was seen a few times. The chain couples TRBV28 to TRBJ2-5, with TRBD1 identical over 7 bases. V was clipped by 6 bases and J by 4 bases; unmatched bases: 5. This CDR3 region has 13 residues. Looked up from germline, CDR1 is MDHEN and CDR2 is SYDVKM. The DNA of the CDR3 is TGTGCCAGCAGAGGGACAGCCCGAGAGACCCAGTACTTC. Its protein product is CASRGTARETQYF.